The T cell receptor beta chain described here comes from a study of OX40 agonist ivuxolimab in advanced cancers. Study context: Age averaged around 60 years (range roughly 23 to 79), and more than 80% were male. Partial responses were achieved by three patients, one with hepatocellular carcinoma and two with cutaneous melanoma.

Systemic immunosuppression or a history of autoimmune disease excluded patients. Whole-study results and caveats: There was clonal expansion of CD4+ and CD8+ blood T cells by week 6 at 0.1 to 3.0 mg/kg.

Assay: immunoSEQ multiplex PCR; the TCRdb copy retains only in-frame clones and omits some. The top ten clones hold 20% to 30% of a sample with approximately 21,000 clones, 75% to 85% of them seen once. This clone was counted between two and nine times. Antigen: not known. The sample here was CD4+ or CD8+ T cells sorted from blood, taken in a trial of the OX40 agonist ivuxolimab. The TCR comes from an adult with an advanced solid tumor such as melanoma, head and neck, liver or kidney cancer.

In nucleotides, the CDR3 is TGTGCCAGCAGTTTATCCCCGGGACAGGGCACAGATACGCAGTATTTT. It codes for CASSLSPGQGTDTQYF. The chain recombines TRBV27 with TRBJ2-3; the match to TRBD1 covers 8 bases. The CDR3 spans 16 residues. CDR1 and CDR2 (germline): MNHEY, SMNVEV (reference sequence). V trimming: 0 bases; J trimming: 1 base; junction bases outside the gene matches: 3.